The sequence of this T cell receptor (beta chain) was determined in a study of blood T cell repertoires in COVID-19. Across the whole study: Spain, Italy and the United States supplied samples that represented acute and convalescent COVID-19.

Per the germline V gene, CDR1 is SGDLS and CDR2 is YYNGEE. The CDR3 has 15 amino acids. With V trimmed by 0 bases and J by 8 bases, 4 bases remained unmatched. Clones were sequenced by immunoSEQ multiplex PCR, and TCRdb holds only the in-frame ones, with some missing. The table records over 150,000 clones, approximately 86% of them present only once. This sequence joins TRBV9 and TRBJ1-6, with 8 bases fitting TRBD1. This sequence was found in a woman in her 30s who had recovered from COVID-19. The specimen was PBMCs or T cells enriched from blood (not recorded which). The CDR3 DNA follows: TGTGCCAGCAGCGTAGATCCAGGGGGCGATTCACCCCTCCACTTT. Protein product: CASSVDPGGDSPLHF.